This is a list of T cell receptor beta chains from one sample in a study of blood T cell repertoires in COVID-19. The table came from immunoSEQ multiplex PCR; TCRdb's copy has only in-frame clones and leaves some out. The repertoire consists of 300,000 to 450,000 clones, with around 85% occurring once and the leading ten covering roughly 3.4%. The sample consisted of peripheral blood. The receptors shown here come from a woman aged 18-35 years with acute or convalescent COVID-19. CDR3s include the opening cysteine and the closing phenylalanine or tryptophan. The D gene is left open where the match is weak. Only some rows state a clone size, as once, few, many or a class for expanded clones.

>TRBJ1-1|TRBD1|.|TRBV5-1
TGCGCCAGCAACCCCGGGACAGGGATTTTCGAAGCTTTCTTT
CASNPGTGIFEAFF
>TRBJ1-5|.|.|TRBV2
TGTGCCAGCCGTCCCACAGGGTATAGCAATCAGCCCCAGCATTTT
CASRPTGYSNQPQHF
>TRBJ1-2|.|.|TRBV6-4
TGTGCCAGCAGAGGGGGTACTAAAGGGGATGGCTACACCTTC
CASRGGTKGDGYTF
>TRBJ1-2|TRBD1|once|TRBV27
TGTGCCAGCAGCGCCAACGGAGGGGGCAATGGCTACACCTTC
CASSANGGGNGYTF
>TRBJ1-2|.|.|TRBV12-3/TRBV12-4
TGTGCCAGCAGTTTAAGGACAGACTATGGCTACACCTTC
CASSLRTDYGYTF
>TRBJ2-7|.|few|TRBV6-5
TGTGCCAGCAGTTACTTCGACAGGCACGAGCAGTACTTC
CASSYFDRHEQYF
>TRBJ2-2|TRBD1|.|TRBV25-1
TGTGCCAGCACCCCGATGGGGACAGGGAACGGGGAGCTGTTTTTT
CASTPMGTGNGELFF
>TRBJ2-1|TRBD2|.|TRBV7-9
TGTGCCAGCAGTTTACCGAGCGGGAGCTCCTACAATGAGCAGTTCTTC
CASSLPSGSSYNEQFF
>TRBJ2-7|TRBD2|.|TRBV7-3
TGTGCCAGCAGCCTCAGTGGGCTAGCGGGAGGGATGATGACGTACGAGCAGTACTTC
CASSLSGLAGGMMTYEQYF
>TRBJ1-2|.|.|TRBV19
TGTGCCAGTACCACGGGAGACAACTATGGCTACACCTTC
CASTTGDNYGYTF
>TRBJ2-6|TRBD1|.|TRBV19
TGTGCCAGTCGGGACAGGGGGCTTTCTGGGGCCAACGTCCTGACTTTC
CASRDRGLSGANVLTF
>TRBJ1-6|.|.|TRBV5-5
TGTGCCAGCAGCTTGCGGGAGGGGAGCTCCTATAATTCACCCCTCCACTTT
CASSLREGSSYNSPLHF
>TRBJ1-1|.|.|TRBV6-6
TGTGCCAGCTCAGGGGAGGGGTTCACTGAAGCTTTCTTT
CASSGEGFTEAFF
>TRBJ2-1|.|.|TRBV7-3
TGTGCCAGCAGCTTAAATTCCGAGAGCTACAATGAGCAGTTCTTC
CASSLNSESYNEQFF
>TRBJ2-5|TRBD1|.|TRBV19
TGTGCCAGCCAGAGGGGGACAGGGGGAAGGGAGACCCAGTACTTC
CASQRGTGGRETQYF
>TRBJ2-7|.|few|TRBV19
TGTGCCAGTACTGGGAGCTTCTACGAGCAGTACTTC
CASTGSFYEQYF
>TRBJ2-2|TRBD2|once|TRBV19
TGTGCCAGTAGGGCGGGAGCGGGGAACACCGGGGAGCTGTTTTTT
CASRAGAGNTGELFF
>TRBJ1-5|TRBD1|few|TRBV11-2
TGTGCCAGCAGCTTAGAACAGGGGGCAAATCAGCCCCAGCATTTT
CASSLEQGANQPQHF
>TRBJ1-2|TRBD1|once|TRBV2
TGTGCCAGCAGTGATCGACAGGGGGCAAATGGCTACACCTTC
CASSDRQGANGYTF
>TRBJ2-2|TRBD1|.|TRBV9
TGTGCCAGCAGCGCACAGACAGGGGTTGTCACCGGGGAGCTGTTTTTT
CASSAQTGVVTGELFF
>TRBJ2-6|TRBD1|.|TRBV9
TGTGCCAGCAGCACCGGGACAGGGCGCTCTGGGGCCAACGTCCTGACTTTC
CASSTGTGRSGANVLTF
>TRBJ1-1|TRBD1|.|TRBV25-1
TGTGCCAGCAGTGGTGTCAAGGGACAGGGTAAGACTGAAGCTTTCTTT
CASSGVKGQGKTEAFF
>TRBJ2-5|TRBD2|.|TRBV13
TGTGCCAGCAGCCGTAGCGGGGAAGAGACCCAGTACTTC
CASSRSGEETQYF
>TRBJ2-1|TRBD2|.|TRBV10-2
TGCGCCAGCTCTCCTGGACTAGCGGTCTACAATGAGCAGTTCTTC
CASSPGLAVYNEQFF
>TRBJ1-2|.|.|TRBV6-2/TRBV6-3
TGTGCCAGCAGTTACTCGAACAGCTTCTACTATGGCTACACCTTC
CASSYSNSFYYGYTF
>TRBJ1-1|TRBD1|.|TRBV7-3
TGTGCCAGCAGCTTAGTCTCAGGGGGGAACACTGAAGCTTTCTTT
CASSLVSGGNTEAFF
>TRBJ2-5|.|.|TRBV3-1/TRBV3-2
TGTGCCAGCAGCCAATTGGGCAACCAAGAGACCCAGTACTTC
CASSQLGNQETQYF
>TRBJ2-2|.|once|TRBV5-1
TGCGCCAGCAGCCTGAGCCTTCAAGGGGACACCGGGGAGCTGTTTTTT
CASSLSLQGDTGELFF
>TRBJ2-3|.|.|TRBV9
TGTGCCAGCAGCGCCCCGAGTAGCACAGATACGCAGTATTTT
CASSAPSSTDTQYF
>TRBJ2-2|TRBD1|.|TRBV6-6
TGTGCCAGCAGTCACAGGGGTACCACCGGGGAGCTGTTTTTT
CASSHRGTTGELFF
>TRBJ2-5|.|.|TRBV9
TGTGCCAGCAGCGTAGCGGCGGGGTGGGGGACCCAGTACTTC
CASSVAAGWGTQYF
>TRBJ1-3|.|.|TRBV4-1
TGCGCCAGCAGCCACAGGATAAGGGAGAGCTCTGGAAACACCATATATTTT
CASSHRIRESSGNTIYF
>TRBJ2-2|.|.|TRBV5-5
TGTGCCAGCAGCTTGGAGGCAAGGAGCGCGAACACCGGGGAGCTGTTTTTT
CASSLEARSANTGELFF
>TRBJ1-3|TRBD1|.|TRBV19
TGTGCCAGTAGTATTGCCCTACAGGGGGAGGCTGGAAACACCATATATTTT
CASSIALQGEAGNTIYF
>TRBJ2-2|TRBD1|.|TRBV5-1
TGCGCCAGCGCCGGGACAGGGAAATTCGGGGAGCTGTTTTTT
CASAGTGKFGELFF
>TRBJ2-5|.|.|TRBV5-5
TGTGCCAGCAGCTTACTGGTTCCGGAGACCCAGTACTTC
CASSLLVPETQYF
>TRBJ1-6|TRBD1|.|TRBV30
TGTGCCTGGAGTGCCACCCGGACAGGTGGATCACCCCTCCACTTT
CAWSATRTGGSPLHF
>TRBJ2-1|TRBD2|.|TRBV18
TGTGCCAGCTTTGGACTAGCGGGAGGCCGTGACAATGAGCAGTTCTTC
CASFGLAGGRDNEQFF
>TRBJ2-3|TRBD2|once|TRBV5-4
TGTGCCAGCAGCCCTTCTAGCGGGAGATCCACAGATACGCAGTATTTT
CASSPSSGRSTDTQYF
>TRBJ1-3|.|.|TRBV19
TGTGCCAGTAGTATAGGCCGGAGCTCTGGAAACACCATATATTTT
CASSIGRSSGNTIYF
>TRBJ2-7|.|.|TRBV11-2
TGTGCCAGCAGCACCAGTTTCCCGGGGTACGAGCAGTACTTC
CASSTSFPGYEQYF